A selection of T cell receptor beta chains follows, all from one sample in a study of cytotoxic CD8 clonotypes in ibrutinib-treated CLL. Some clones are missing from TCRdb's copy, which holds only in-frame ones; the method was immunoSEQ multiplex PCR. The profile covers about 89,000 clones, with about 78% appearing a single time and under 35% taken by the ten largest. Sequenced here: PBMCs, sampled after 12 months of ibrutinib treatment. The receptors were sampled from a human donor with chronic lymphocytic leukemia. Both conserved end residues are trimmed from each CDR3. The D gene is left open where the match is weak. Size values are once, few and many counts, or a class for expanded clones, and some rows have none.

D gene: TRBD1
clone size: .
J gene: TRBJ1-1
V gene: TRBV7-2
CDR3 protein: ASSPQTGLNTEAF

D gene: TRBD1
clone size: few
J gene: TRBJ1-2
V gene: TRBV30
CDR3 protein: AWTGQGAQGYT

D gene: .
clone size: .
J gene: TRBJ1-5
V gene: TRBV4-3
CDR3 protein: ASRLQCQPQH

D gene: .
clone size: .
J gene: TRBJ2-7
V gene: TRBV6-5
CDR3 protein: ASSSMYEQY

D gene: .
clone size: .
J gene: TRBJ1-4
V gene: TRBV10-1
CDR3 protein: ARERVKLF

D gene: .
clone size: .
J gene: TRBJ2-7
V gene: TRBV2
CDR3 protein: ASSALIEQY

D gene: .
clone size: .
J gene: TRBJ2-7
V gene: TRBV6-1
CDR3 protein: ASSDRALGGWGYEQY

D gene: TRBD2
clone size: .
J gene: TRBJ2-5
V gene: TRBV15
CDR3 protein: ATSRDRVAGGPIVETQY

D gene: TRBD1
clone size: .
J gene: TRBJ2-1
V gene: TRBV9
CDR3 protein: ASSPRQGPYEQF

D gene: .
clone size: .
J gene: TRBJ1-2
V gene: TRBV7-9
CDR3 protein: ASSLPGVNGYT

D gene: .
clone size: few
J gene: TRBJ2-5
V gene: TRBV27
CDR3 protein: ASSFQQGGETQY

D gene: TRBD1
clone size: .
J gene: TRBJ2-5
V gene: TRBV5-1
CDR3 protein: ASSGGQGKETQY

D gene: .
clone size: .
J gene: TRBJ1-4
V gene: TRBV7-9
CDR3 protein: ASSLNTGANEKLF